Listed here are 7 T cell receptor beta chains from one sample, sequenced in a study of cytomegalovirus exposure and HLA in healthy donors. In the PCR, 60 Vbeta and 13 Jbeta primers were used. Clones were read by immunoSEQ multiplex PCR, and TCRdb kept only the in-frame ones, dropping some. Here the sample spans some 150,000 clones, just under 80% being singletons. Sequencing was carried out using PBMCs. These receptors all stem from a man aged 30 to 39 in good health and CMV-seronegative.

The CDR3 is CASSQTSGRGWETQYF. The CDR3 DNA follows: TGTGCCAGCAGCCAAACTAGCGGGAGAGGATGGGAGACCCAGTACTTC. The rearrangement joins TRBV7-2 to TRBJ2-5; 11 positions match TRBD2. This CDR3 has 16 residues. The J segment lost 5 bases and the V segment lost 5 bases, leaving 10 bases of the junction unmatched. Germline assignment: CDR1 SGHTA and CDR2 FQGNSA.

This clone was recorded once. This chain links TRBV28 with TRBJ1-1; TRBD1 aligns across 8 bases. Germline-derived CDR1 and CDR2 are MDHEN and SYDVKM. The CDR3 is made up of 15 amino acids. V dropped 3 bases and J dropped 4; count of bases not matched to a gene: 7. The CDR3 here is CASSLQGALATEAFF. In DNA form, the CDR3 reads TGTGCCAGCAGTTTGCAGGGGGCGCTGGCCACTGAAGCTTTCTTT.

CDR3: CASSFIQGADTEAFF. The CDR3, as DNA: TGTGCCAGCAGCTTTATACAGGGGGCAGACACTGAAGCTTTCTTT. The J gene is TRBJ1-1, the V gene TRBV7-9; 9 nucleotides align to TRBD1. CDR1 SEHNR and CDR2 FQNEAQ come from the germline V gene (reference sequence). The V gene end was trimmed by 3 bases and the J gene end by 3 bases; junction bases not matched to a gene: 5. The CDR3 runs to 15 residues.

This clone was seen only once. This sequence joins TRBV19 and TRBJ2-2, with D possibly being TRBD1 (5 bases). There are 14 residues in the CDR3. Germline CDR1 reads LNHDA; CDR2 reads SQIVND (reference sequence). Trimming pared 2 bases from V and 1 base from J, leaving 5 bases between. CDR3 nucleotides: TGTGCCAGTAGTATACAGGGGAACACCGGGGAGCTGTTTTTT. Protein: CASSIQGNTGELFF.

This clone was detected only a few times. The CDR3 sequence is CASEGTEAFF. The CDR3 nucleotides read TGTGCATCGGAGGGCACTGAAGCTTTCTTT. V gene TRBV7-9 combines with J gene TRBJ1-1; the D is unclear. CDR1 is SEHNR, CDR2 FQNEAQ, per germline (reference sequence). CDR3 size: 10 residues.

The chain recombines TRBV27 with TRBJ1-1; perhaps TRBD1 as D (6 bases). The CDR3 is 15 residues long. The germline CDR1 and CDR2 sequences are MNHEY and SMNVEV (reference sequence). V lost 6 bases and J 0 bases, leaving 14 bases between the germline ends. Here the CDR3 reads CASSPHRAMNTEAFF. CDR3 nucleotide sequence: TGTGCCAGCAGCCCCCACAGGGCTATGAACACTGAAGCTTTCTTT.

The rearrangement links TRBV7-8 to TRBJ2-5; D possibly corresponds to TRBD2 (5 bases). V lost 1 base to trimming and J lost 4 bases, with 10 bases between them. The CDR3 totals 14 residues. Per germline, CDR1 SGHVS and CDR2 FQNEAQ. CDR3 DNA sequence: TGTGCCAGCAGCTTAGGGACTCCTCGAGAGACCCAGTACTTC. Residues: CASSLGTPRETQYF.